This T cell receptor (beta chain) was observed in a study of Graves' ophthalmopathy and Graves' hyperthyroidism. This CDR3 comprises 13 residues. The germline V gene encodes CDR1 DFQATT and CDR2 SNEGSKA (reference sequence). This clonotype was seen at least ten times. A much larger clone lies a single base off, so this may be a read error. Amplification of TCR beta CDR3 regions used RNA transcripts. HTBI primers served in a first-round RT-PCR, which a second-round multiplex PCR followed. TCRdb re-called the multiplex PCR reads through MiXCR, storing one row per CDR3 protein. Here the sample spans some 400,000 distinct CDR3 sequences, 18% being singletons. All donors with ophthalmopathy were recorded as having moderate-to-severe activity, CAS ≥3, NOSPECS ≥4 and a duration under 3 months.

The specimen was peripheral blood. This chain connects TRBV20-1 to TRBJ2-5, with D possibly being TRBD2 (5 bases). The receptor comes from a woman younger than 35 with Graves' ophthalmopathy. CDR3 nucleotides: TGCAGTGCTAGATGGACGATGGGAGAGACCCAGCACTTC. Its protein is CSARWTMGETQHF.